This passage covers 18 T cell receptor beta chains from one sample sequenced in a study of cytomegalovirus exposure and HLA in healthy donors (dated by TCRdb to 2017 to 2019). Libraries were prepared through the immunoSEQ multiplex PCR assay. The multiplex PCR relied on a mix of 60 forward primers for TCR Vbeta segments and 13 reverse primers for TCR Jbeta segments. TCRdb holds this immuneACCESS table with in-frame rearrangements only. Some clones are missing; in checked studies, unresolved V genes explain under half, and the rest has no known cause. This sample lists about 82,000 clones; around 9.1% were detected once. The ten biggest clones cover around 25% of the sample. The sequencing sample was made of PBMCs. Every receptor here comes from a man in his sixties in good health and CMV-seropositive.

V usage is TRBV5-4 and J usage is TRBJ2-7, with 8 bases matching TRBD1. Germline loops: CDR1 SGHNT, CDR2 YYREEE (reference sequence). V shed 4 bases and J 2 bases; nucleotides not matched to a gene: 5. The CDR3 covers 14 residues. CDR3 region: CASSPGQGPYEQYF. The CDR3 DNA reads TGTGCCAGCAGCCCCGGACAGGGTCCCTACGAGCAGTACTTC.

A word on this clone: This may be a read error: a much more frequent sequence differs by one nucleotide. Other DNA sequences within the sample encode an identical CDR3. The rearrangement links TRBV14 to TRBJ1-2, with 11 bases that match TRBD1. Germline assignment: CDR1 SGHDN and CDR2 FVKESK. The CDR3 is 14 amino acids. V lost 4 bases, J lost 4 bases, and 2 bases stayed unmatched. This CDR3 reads CASSPGQGGYGYTF. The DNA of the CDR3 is TGTGCCAGCAGCCCGGGACAGGGGGGCTATGGCTACACCTTC.

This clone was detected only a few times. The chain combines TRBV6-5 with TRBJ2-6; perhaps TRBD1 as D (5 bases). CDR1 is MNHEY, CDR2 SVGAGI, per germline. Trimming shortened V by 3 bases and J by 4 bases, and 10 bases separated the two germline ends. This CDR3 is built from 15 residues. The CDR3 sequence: CASSYSGPGANVLTF. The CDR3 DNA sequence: TGTGCCAGCAGTTATTCAGGGCCCGGGGCCAACGTCCTGACTTTC.

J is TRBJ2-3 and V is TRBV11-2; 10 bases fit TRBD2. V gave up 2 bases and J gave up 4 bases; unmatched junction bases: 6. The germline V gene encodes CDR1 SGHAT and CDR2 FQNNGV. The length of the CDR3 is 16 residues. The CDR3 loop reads CASSLTGAGGSDTQYF. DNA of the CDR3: TGTGCCAGCAGCTTAACCGGAGCGGGGGGGTCAGATACGCAGTATTTT. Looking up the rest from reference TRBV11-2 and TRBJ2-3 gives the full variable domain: EAGVAQSPRYKIIEKRQSVAFWCNPISGHATLYWYQQILGQGPKLLIQFQNNGVVDDSQLPKDRFSAERLKGVDSTLKIQPAKLEDSAVYLCASSLTGAGGSDTQYFGPGTRLTVL.

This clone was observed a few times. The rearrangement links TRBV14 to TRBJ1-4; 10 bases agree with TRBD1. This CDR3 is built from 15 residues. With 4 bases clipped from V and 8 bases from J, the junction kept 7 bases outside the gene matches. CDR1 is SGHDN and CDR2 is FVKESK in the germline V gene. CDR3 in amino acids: CASSRTGGLEEKLFF. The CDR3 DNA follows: TGTGCCAGCAGCCGGACAGGGGGTTTAGAGGAAAAACTGTTTTTT.

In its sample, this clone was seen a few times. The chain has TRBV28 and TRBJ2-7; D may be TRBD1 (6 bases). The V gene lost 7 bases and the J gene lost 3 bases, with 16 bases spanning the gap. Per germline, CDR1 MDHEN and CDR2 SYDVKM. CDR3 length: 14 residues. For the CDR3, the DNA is TGTGCCAGCACTACCCCGGGCAGGGGCTACGAGCAGTACGTC. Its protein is CASTTPGRGYEQYV.

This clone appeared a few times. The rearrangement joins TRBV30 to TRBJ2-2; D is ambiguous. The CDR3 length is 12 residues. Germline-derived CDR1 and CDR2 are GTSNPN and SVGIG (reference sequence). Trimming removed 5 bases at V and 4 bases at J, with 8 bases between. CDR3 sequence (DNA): TGTGCCTGGGCCAGCGCCACCGGGGAGCTGTTTTTT. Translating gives CAWASATGELFF. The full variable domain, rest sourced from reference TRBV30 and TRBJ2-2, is SQTIHQWPATLVQPVGSPLSLECTVEGTSNPNLYWYRQAAGRGLQLLFYSVGIGQISSEVPQNLSASRPQDRQFILSSKKLLLSDSGFYLCAWASATGELFFGEGSRLTVL.

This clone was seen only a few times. The CDR3 protein is CASSLAQGGGQETQYF. In DNA form, the CDR3 reads TGTGCCAGCAGCTTAGCGCAAGGCGGGGGACAAGAGACCCAGTACTTC. The rearrangement uses TRBV7-2 and TRBJ2-5, with TRBD2 identical over 7 bases. CDR1 and CDR2 from the germline V gene are SGHTA and FQGNSA. This CDR3 has 16 amino acids. V lost 0 bases and J lost 2; bases outside the gene matches: 6. The full variable domain, with the rest looked up from reference TRBV7-2 and TRBJ2-5, is GAGVSQSPSNKVTEKGKDVELRCDPISGHTALYWYRQSLGQGLEFLIYFQGNSAPDKSGLPSDRFSAERTGGSVSTLTIQRTQQEDSAVYLCASSLAQGGGQETQYFGPGTRLLVL.

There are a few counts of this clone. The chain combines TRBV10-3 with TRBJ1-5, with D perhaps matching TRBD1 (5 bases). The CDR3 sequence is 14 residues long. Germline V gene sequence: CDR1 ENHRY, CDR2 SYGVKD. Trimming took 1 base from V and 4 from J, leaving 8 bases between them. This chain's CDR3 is CAISELGENQPQHF. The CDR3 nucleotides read TGTGCCATCAGTGAGTTAGGGGAAAATCAGCCCCAGCATTTT.

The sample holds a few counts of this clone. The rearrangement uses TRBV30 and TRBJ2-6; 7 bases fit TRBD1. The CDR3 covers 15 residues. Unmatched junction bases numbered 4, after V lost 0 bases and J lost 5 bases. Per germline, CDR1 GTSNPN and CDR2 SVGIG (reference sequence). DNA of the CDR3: TGTGCCTGGAGTGTAAAGGGGGCGCGGGCCAACGTCCTGACTTTC. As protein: CAWSVKGARANVLTF. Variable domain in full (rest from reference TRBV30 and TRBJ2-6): SQTIHQWPATLVQPVGSPLSLECTVEGTSNPNLYWYRQAAGRGLQLLFYSVGIGQISSEVPQNLSASRPQDRQFILSSKKLLLSDSGFYLCAWSVKGARANVLTFGAGSRLTVL.

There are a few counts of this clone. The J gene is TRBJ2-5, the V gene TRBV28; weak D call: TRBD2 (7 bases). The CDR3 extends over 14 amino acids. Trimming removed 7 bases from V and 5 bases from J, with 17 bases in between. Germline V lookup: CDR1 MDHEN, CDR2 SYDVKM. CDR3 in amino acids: CASTMGGGRETQYF. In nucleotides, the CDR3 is TGTGCCAGCACCATGGGCGGGGGCAGGGAGACCCAGTACTTC.

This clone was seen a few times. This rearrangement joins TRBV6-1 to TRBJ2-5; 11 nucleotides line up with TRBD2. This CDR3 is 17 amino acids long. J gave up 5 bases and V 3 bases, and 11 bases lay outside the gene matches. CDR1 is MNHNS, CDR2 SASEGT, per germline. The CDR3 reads CASSEEGLAEWGETQYF. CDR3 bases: TGTGCCAGCAGTGAGGAGGGACTAGCGGAGTGGGGGGAGACCCAGTACTTC.

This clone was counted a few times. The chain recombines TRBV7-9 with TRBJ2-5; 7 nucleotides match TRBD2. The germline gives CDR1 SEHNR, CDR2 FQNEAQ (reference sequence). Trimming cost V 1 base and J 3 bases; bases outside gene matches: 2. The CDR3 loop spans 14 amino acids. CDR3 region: CASSLVGGEETQYF. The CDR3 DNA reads TGTGCCAGCAGCTTAGTTGGGGGGGAAGAGACCCAGTACTTC.

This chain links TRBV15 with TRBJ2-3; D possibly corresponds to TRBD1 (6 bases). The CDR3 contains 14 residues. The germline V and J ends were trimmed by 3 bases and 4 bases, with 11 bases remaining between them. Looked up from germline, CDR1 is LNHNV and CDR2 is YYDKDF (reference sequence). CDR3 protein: CATSRGADADTQYF. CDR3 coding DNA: TGTGCCACCAGCAGGGGGGCGGACGCAGATACGCAGTATTTT. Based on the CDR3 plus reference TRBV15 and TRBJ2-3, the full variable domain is DAMVIQNPRYQVTQFGKPVTLSCSQTLNHNVMYWYQQKSSQAPKLLFHYYDKDFNNEADTPDNFQSRRPNTSFCFLDIRSPGLGDTAMYLCATSRGADADTQYFGPGTRLTVL.

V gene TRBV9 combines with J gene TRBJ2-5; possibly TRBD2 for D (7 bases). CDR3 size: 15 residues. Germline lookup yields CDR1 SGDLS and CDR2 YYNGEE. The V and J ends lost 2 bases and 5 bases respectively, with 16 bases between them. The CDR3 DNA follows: TGTGCCAGCAGCGTTTCGGGGGGCGAAAGGGAGACCCAGTACTTC. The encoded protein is CASSVSGGERETQYF.

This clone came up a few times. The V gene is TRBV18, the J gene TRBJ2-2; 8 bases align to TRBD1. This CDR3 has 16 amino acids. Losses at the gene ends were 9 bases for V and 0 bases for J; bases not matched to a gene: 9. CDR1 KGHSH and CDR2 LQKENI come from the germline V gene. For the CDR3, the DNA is TGTGCCAGTCCCAAGACAGGGGCGACGAACACCGGGGAGCTGTTTTTT. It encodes CASPKTGATNTGELFF.

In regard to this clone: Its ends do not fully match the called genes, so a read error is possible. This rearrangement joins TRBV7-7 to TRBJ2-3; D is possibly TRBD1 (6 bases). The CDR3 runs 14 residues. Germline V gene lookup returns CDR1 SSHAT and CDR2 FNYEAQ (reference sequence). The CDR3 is CASSSAQGPDTQYF. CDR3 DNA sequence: TGTGCTAGCAGCTCTGCGCAGGGGCCAGATACGCAGTATTTT.

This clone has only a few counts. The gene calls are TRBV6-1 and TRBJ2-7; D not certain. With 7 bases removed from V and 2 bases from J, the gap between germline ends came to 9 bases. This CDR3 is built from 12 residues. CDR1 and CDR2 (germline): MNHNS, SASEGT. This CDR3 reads CASTDGAYEQYV. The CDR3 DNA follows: TGTGCCAGCACCGACGGAGCCTACGAGCAGTACGTC.